The rows below give T cell receptor beta chains drawn from one sample of a study of blood T cell repertoires in COVID-19. Measured with immunoSEQ multiplex PCR; TCRdb has only the in-frame clones, and not every one. The sample carries approximately 390,000 clones, 88% recorded once. Sequenced material: PBMCs or T cells enriched from blood (not recorded which). The receptors were sampled from a middle-aged woman with acute COVID-19. CDR3s include the opening cysteine and the closing phenylalanine or tryptophan. Each record gives: CDR3 length, J gene, clone size, D gene, V gene, CDR3 DNA, CDR3 protein. The D gene is left open where the match is weak. The size field is filled for only some rows; it gives once, few, many or a size class.

15 TRBJ2-3 NA TRBD2 TRBV18 TGTGCCAGCTCTCAGCGGGGGGGGAACACAGATACGCAGTATTTT CASSQRGGNTDTQYF
12 TRBJ1-2 NA NA TRBV7-2 TGTGCCAGCAGCTTAGGGGGGGGTGGCTACACCTTC CASSLGGGGYTF
14 TRBJ1-3 NA NA TRBV3-1/TRBV3-2 TGTGCCAGCAGCCAAGTGGCCTCTGGAAACACCATATATTTT CASSQVASGNTIYF
15 TRBJ1-4 few NA TRBV10-3 TGTGCCATCAGTGAGACGGACAGCGCTAATGAAAAACTGTTTTTT CAISETDSANEKLFF
15 TRBJ1-1 NA TRBD1 TRBV5-1 TGCGCCAGCAGCGAAAGGGACAGTTTGAACACTGAAGCTTTCTTT CASSERDSLNTEAFF
18 TRBJ1-1 NA TRBD1 TRBV4-1 TGCGCCAGCAGCCCCCAAGCCCGAGACAGGGGGCTCTTGGCTGAAGCTTTCTTT CASSPQARDRGLLAEAFF
13 TRBJ2-1 NA NA TRBV12-3/TRBV12-4 TGTGCCAGCAGTCTCCTTGTGTACAATGAGCAGTTCTTC CASSLLVYNEQFF
15 TRBJ1-1 once NA TRBV2 TGTGCCAGCCGAGTGATCCCTTCTCCCGAGTCTGAAGCTTTCTTT CASRVIPSPESEAFF
12 TRBJ1-1 NA NA TRBV11-2 TGTGCCAGCAGCTTAGGCGGGTGGGAAGCTTTCTTT CASSLGGWEAFF
14 TRBJ1-3 NA NA TRBV7-6 TGTGCCAGCAGCCACGGGGTCACTGGAAACACCATATATTTT CASSHGVTGNTIYF
14 TRBJ2-1 NA NA TRBV5-6 TGTGCCAGCAGCTTGCGGGGGGCTGACAATGAGCAGTTCTTC CASSLRGADNEQFF
15 TRBJ1-3 NA NA TRBV19 TGTGCCAGTAGTATCGGAGCAGACTCTGGAAACACCATATATTTT CASSIGADSGNTIYF
14 TRBJ1-2 NA NA TRBV18 TGTGCCAGCTCACCCACGGGAGTTAACTATGGCTACACCTTC CASSPTGVNYGYTF
15 TRBJ1-2 NA NA TRBV30 TGTGCCTGGAGTATAAAGACAGGAGACGGTATGGGCTACACCTTC CAWSIKTGDGMGYTF
14 TRBJ1-2 NA TRBD1 TRBV30 TGTGCCTGGAGTGGGAACAGGGGTAGCTATGGCTACACCTTC CAWSGNRGSYGYTF
17 TRBJ1-3 NA NA TRBV5-6 TGTGCCAGCAGCTTGGAGAGCATAAGATACTCTGGAAACACCATATATTTT CASSLESIRYSGNTIYF
14 TRBJ1-1 NA TRBD1 TRBV29-1 TGCAGCGTTCTGGGACAGCCTGTGGGCACTGAAGCTTTCTTT CSVLGQPVGTEAFF
14 TRBJ2-7 NA NA TRBV9 TGTGCCAGCAGCCAAGGGGCGACACCCTACGAGCAGTACTTC CASSQGATPYEQYF
15 TRBJ2-7 NA TRBD1 TRBV2 TGTGCCAGCAGTGTCAGGGGGCGCGAGGTCAGCGAGCAGTACTTC CASSVRGREVSEQYF
13 TRBJ2-2 NA NA TRBV18 TGTGCCAGCTCACCAACGGGTATCGGGGAGCTGTTTTTT CASSPTGIGELFF
13 TRBJ2-7 NA TRBD1 TRBV2 TGTGCCAGCACGGGACAGCACTCCTACGAGCAGTACTTC CASTGQHSYEQYF
13 TRBJ2-7 NA TRBD1 TRBV2 TGTGCCAGCAGTGTAACAGGGGGCTACGAGCAGTACTTC CASSVTGGYEQYF
20 TRBJ2-3 once TRBD1 TRBV4-2 TGTGCCAGCAGCCAACCCGGGGAACAGGGGGACTTATCCAGCACAGATACGCAGTATTTT CASSQPGEQGDLSSTDTQYF
18 TRBJ1-3 NA NA TRBV6-1 TGTGCCAGCAGAGAAACCAGTCTGAGCAGGGTGGGTGGAAACACCATATATTTT CASRETSLSRVGGNTIYF
14 TRBJ2-2 NA NA TRBV3-1/TRBV3-2 TGTGCCAGCAGCCTCCGCGGGAACACCGGGGAGCTGTTTTTT CASSLRGNTGELFF
16 TRBJ2-3 NA NA TRBV3-1/TRBV3-2 TGTGCCAGCAGCCAAACCCTAGGTTTCAGCACAGATACGCAGTATTTT CASSQTLGFSTDTQYF